Given below is one TCR beta chain in context. Its antigen is as yet unknown. CDR3 length equals 17 residues. The germline gives CDR1 SGHRS, CDR2 YFSETQ. V was pared by 0 bases and J by 1 base, with 5 bases of the junction left unmatched. The sample belongs to a study of T cell responses to AZD1222 COVID-19 vaccine. Some second doses came at about 4 weeks and others at about 12 weeks; these were pooled. Study findings and constraints: At 160-218 and 743-854, vaccine-associated CD4 TCRs were dominant, and they spanned spike.

The assay was immunoSEQ multiplex PCR, and TCRdb's table has in-frame clones only and misses some. The profile shows 180,000 or so clones, approximately 93% of them singletons. This sequence joins TRBV5-1 and TRBJ2-7, with 12 bases matching TRBD2. Sample: peripheral blood, taken 28 days after the second AZD1222 dose. The clonotype was recovered from an adult who received the AZD1222 COVID-19 vaccine. The CDR3 reads CASSLGPGLAGSYEQYF. The CDR3 DNA sequence: TGCGCCAGCAGCTTGGGCCCCGGACTAGCGGGGTCCTACGAGCAGTACTTC.